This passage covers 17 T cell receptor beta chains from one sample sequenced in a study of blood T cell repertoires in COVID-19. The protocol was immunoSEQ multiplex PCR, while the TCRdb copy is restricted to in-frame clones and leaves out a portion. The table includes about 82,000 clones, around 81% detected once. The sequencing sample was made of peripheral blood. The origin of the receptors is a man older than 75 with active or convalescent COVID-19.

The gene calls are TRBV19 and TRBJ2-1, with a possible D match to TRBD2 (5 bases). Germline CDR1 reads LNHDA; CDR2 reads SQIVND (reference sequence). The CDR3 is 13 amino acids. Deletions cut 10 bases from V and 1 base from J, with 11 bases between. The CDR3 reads CATTSGSYNEQFF. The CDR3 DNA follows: TGTGCCACGACAAGCGGTTCCTACAATGAGCAGTTCTTC.

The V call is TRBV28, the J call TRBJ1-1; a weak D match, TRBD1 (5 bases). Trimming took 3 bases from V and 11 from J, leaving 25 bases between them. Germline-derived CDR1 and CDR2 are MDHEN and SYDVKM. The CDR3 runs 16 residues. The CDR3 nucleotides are TGTGCCAGCAGTTTCTCATCTCAGGGTTTTCGCGCGGAGGCTTTCTTT. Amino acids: CASSFSSQGFRAEAFF.

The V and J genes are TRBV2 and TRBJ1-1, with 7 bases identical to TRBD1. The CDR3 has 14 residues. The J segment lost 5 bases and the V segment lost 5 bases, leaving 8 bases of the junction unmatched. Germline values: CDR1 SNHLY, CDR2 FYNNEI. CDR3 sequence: CASSKQGKWTEAFF. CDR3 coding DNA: TGTGCCAGCAGTAAACAGGGGAAGTGGACTGAAGCTTTCTTT.

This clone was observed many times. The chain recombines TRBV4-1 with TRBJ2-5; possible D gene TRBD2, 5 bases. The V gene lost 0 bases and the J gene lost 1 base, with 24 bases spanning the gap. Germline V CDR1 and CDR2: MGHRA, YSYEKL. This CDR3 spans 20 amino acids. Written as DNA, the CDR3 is TGCGCCAGCAGCCAAGATTGGGTTGCCACTAGTGATGCCGCCCAAGAGACCCAGTACTTC. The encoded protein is CASSQDWVATSDAAQETQYF.

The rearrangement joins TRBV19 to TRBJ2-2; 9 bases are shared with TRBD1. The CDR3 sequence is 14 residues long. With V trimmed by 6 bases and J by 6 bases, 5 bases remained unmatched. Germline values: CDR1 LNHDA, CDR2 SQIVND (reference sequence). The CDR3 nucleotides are TGTGCCAGTAGCCAACAGGGGGCGCCCGGGGAGCTGTTTTTT. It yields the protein CASSQQGAPGELFF.

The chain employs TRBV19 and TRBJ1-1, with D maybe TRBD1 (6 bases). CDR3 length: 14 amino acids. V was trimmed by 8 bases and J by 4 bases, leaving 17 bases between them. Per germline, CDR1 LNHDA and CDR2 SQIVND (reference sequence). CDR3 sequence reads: CASGQPEVGTEAFF. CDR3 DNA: TGTGCCAGTGGACAGCCTGAAGTTGGCACTGAAGCTTTCTTT.

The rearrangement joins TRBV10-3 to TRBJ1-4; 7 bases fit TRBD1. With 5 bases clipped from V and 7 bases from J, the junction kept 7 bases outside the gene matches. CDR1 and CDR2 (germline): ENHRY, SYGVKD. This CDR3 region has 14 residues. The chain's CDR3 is CAISFSGGSEKLFF. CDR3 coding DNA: TGTGCCATCAGTTTCTCAGGGGGGAGTGAAAAACTGTTTTTT.

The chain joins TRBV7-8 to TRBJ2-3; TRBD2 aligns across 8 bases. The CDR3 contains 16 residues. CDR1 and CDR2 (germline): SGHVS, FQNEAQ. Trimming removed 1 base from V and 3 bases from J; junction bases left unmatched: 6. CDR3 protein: CASSLGAGGLTDTQYF. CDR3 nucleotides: TGTGCCAGCAGCTTAGGGGCGGGAGGATTGACAGATACGCAGTATTTT.

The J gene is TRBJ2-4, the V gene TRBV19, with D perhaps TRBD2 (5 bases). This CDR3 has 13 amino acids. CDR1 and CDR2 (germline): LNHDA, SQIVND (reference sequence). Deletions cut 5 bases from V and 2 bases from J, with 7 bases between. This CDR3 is CASSEGTKNIQYF. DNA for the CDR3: TGTGCCAGTAGTGAGGGCACCAAAAACATTCAGTACTTC.

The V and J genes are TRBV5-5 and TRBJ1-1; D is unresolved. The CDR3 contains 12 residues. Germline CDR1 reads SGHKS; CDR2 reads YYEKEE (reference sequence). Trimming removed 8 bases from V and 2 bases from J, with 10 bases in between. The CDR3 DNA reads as TGTGCCAGTACACGGGGTAACACTGAAGCTTTCTTT. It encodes CASTRGNTEAFF.

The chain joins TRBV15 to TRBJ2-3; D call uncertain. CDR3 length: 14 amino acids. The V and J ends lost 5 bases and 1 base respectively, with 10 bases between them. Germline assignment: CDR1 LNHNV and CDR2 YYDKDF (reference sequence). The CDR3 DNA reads TGTGCCACCAGCGGGCTCGACCGCACAGATACGCAGTATTTT. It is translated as CATSGLDRTDTQYF.

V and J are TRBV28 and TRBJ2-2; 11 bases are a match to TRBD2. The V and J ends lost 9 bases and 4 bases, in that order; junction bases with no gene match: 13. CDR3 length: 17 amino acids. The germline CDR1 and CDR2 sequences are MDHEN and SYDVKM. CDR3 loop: CASKGLAGGPGTGELFF. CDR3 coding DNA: TGTGCCAGTAAGGGTTTAGCGGGGGGGCCTGGCACCGGGGAGCTGTTTTTT. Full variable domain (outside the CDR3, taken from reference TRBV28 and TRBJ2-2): DVKVTQSSRYLVKRTGEKVFLECVQDMDHENMFWYRQDPGLGLRLIYFSYDVKMKEKGDIPEGYSVSREKKERFSLILESASTNQTSMYLCASKGLAGGPGTGELFFGEGSRLTVL.

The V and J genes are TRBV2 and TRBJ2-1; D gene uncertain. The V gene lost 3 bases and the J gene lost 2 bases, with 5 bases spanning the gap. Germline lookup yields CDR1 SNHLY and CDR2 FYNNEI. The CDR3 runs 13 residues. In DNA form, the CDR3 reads TGTGCCAGCAGTGACCAGACCTACAATGAGCAGTTCTTC. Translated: CASSDQTYNEQFF.

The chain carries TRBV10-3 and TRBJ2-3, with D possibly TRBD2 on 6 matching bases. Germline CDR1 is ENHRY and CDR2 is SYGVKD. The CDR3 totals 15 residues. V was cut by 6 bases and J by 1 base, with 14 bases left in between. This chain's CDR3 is CAIRDPGAGTDTQYF. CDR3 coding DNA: TGTGCCATCAGAGACCCGGGAGCCGGCACAGATACGCAGTATTTT.

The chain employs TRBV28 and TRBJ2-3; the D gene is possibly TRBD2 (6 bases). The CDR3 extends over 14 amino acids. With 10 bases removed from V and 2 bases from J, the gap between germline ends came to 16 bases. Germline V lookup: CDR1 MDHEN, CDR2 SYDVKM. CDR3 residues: CATNVAGYTDTQYF. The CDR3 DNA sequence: TGTGCCACCAACGTGGCGGGATACACAGATACGCAGTATTTT.

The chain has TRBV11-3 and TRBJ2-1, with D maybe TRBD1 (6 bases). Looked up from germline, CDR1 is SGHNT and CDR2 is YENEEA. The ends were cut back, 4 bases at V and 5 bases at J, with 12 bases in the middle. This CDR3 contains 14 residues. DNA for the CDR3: TGTGCCAGCAGCTACAGGGTCTGGGACAATGAGCAGTTCTTC. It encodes CASSYRVWDNEQFF.

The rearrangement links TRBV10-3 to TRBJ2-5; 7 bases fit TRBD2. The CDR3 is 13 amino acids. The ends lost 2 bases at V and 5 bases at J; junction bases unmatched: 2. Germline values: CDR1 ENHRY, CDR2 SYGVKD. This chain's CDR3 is CAISEGGGETQYF. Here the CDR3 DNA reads TGTGCCATCAGTGAGGGGGGGGGTGAGACCCAGTACTTC.